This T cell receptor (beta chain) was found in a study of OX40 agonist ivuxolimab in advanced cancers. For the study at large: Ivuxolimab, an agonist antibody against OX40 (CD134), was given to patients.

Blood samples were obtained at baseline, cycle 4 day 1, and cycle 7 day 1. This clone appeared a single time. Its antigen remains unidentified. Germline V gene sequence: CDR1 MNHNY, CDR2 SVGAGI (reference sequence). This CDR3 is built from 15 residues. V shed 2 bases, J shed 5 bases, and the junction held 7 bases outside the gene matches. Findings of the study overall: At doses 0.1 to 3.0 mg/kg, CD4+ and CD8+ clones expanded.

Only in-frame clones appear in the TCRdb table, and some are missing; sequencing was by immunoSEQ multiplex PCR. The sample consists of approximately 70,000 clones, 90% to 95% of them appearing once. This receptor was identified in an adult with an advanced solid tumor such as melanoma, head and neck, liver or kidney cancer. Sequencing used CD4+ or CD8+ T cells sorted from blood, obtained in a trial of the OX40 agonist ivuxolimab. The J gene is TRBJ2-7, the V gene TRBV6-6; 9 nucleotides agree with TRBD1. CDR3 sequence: CASSYPGQGMDEQYF. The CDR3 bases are TGTGCCAGCAGTTACCCGGGACAGGGCATGGACGAGCAGTACTTC.